This TCR beta chain derives from a study of cytomegalovirus exposure and HLA in healthy donors. Comment on this clone: The target antigen is unknown.

Vbeta (60) and Jbeta (13) primers were used in the PCR. Assay: immunoSEQ multiplex PCR; the TCRdb copy retains only in-frame clones and omits some. The sample carries some 89,000 clones, more than 65% recorded once. V was cut by 6 bases and J by 4 bases, with 15 bases left in between. This CDR3 is built from 15 residues. In germline, CDR1 is MNHEY, CDR2 SVGAGI. Findings of the study overall: Rare sequences made up most TCRs, while some public TCRs were found in many donors.

This chain joins TRBV6-5 and TRBJ1-4; D not certain. The sequence came from a man aged 55 to 70 in good health and CMV-seronegative. Sequenced: PBMCs. The CDR3 bases are TGTGCCAGCAGCCGAGACTGGGAGGATAATGAAAAACTGTTTTTT. This translates into CASSRDWEDNEKLFF.